This is a list of T cell receptor beta chains from one sample in a study of shared clonotypes between healthy human individuals. Sequencing was performed with immunoSEQ multiplex PCR; in TCRdb, only in-frame clones are kept and a portion is missing. The sample lists hundreds of thousands of clones; roughly 70% were seen once. What was sequenced was memory CD4+ T cells sorted from blood. The receptors stem from a woman aged 30 to 39 in good health. Each CDR3 is given with its conserved first and last residue. Each record gives: clone size, D gene, V gene, J gene, CDR3 DNA, CDR3 protein. A D gene is named only where the DNA matches it firmly. Not every row has a clone size; where given, it reads once, few, many or a size class.

-,-,TRBV7-9,TRBJ1-4,TGTGCCAGCAGCGTATGGTCCGACGAAAAACTGTTTTTT,CASSVWSDEKLFF
-,TRBD2,TRBV5-1,TRBJ2-3,TGCGCCAGCAGCCCGCACGGACTAGCGGGTTCGGCAGATACGCAGTATTTT,CASSPHGLAGSADTQYF
-,-,TRBV7-9,TRBJ2-2,TGTGCCAGCAGCTTAATGGCAGCGGGCGACACCGGGGAGCTGTTTTTT,CASSLMAAGDTGELFF
-,-,TRBV5-4,TRBJ2-1,TGTGCCAGCAGCTTGGCGTTAGGACTTTCCTACAATGAGCAGTTCTTC,CASSLALGLSYNEQFF
-,-,TRBV5-1,TRBJ2-3,TGCGCCAGCAGCTTGTTCGGACTAACCTCCACAGATACGCAGTATTTT,CASSLFGLTSTDTQYF
-,-,TRBV5-1,TRBJ2-1,TGCGCCAGCAGCACCTGGGCCCTATCCTCCTACAATGAGCAGTTCTTC,CASSTWALSSYNEQFF
-,TRBD1,TRBV11-2,TRBJ2-1,TGTGCCAGCAGCCACGGACAGGGTAGAGATCATGAGCAGTTCTTC,CASSHGQGRDHEQFF
-,-,TRBV9,TRBJ2-1,TGTGCCAGCAGCGTAGTAAAGCGGGCGAGGGGTGATGAGCAGTTCTTC,CASSVVKRARGDEQFF
-,-,TRBV5-4,TRBJ1-2,TGTGCCAGCAGCCGGGAGGCTAACTATGGCTACACCTTC,CASSREANYGYTF
few,TRBD2,TRBV7-2,TRBJ2-3,TGTGCCAGCAGCAGGGGACTAGCGGGCACAGATACGCAGTATTTT,CASSRGLAGTDTQYF
-,-,TRBV10-2,TRBJ1-5,TGCGCCAGCACCGACAGGAGTCAGGATCAGCCCCAGCATTTT,CASTDRSQDQPQHF
once,-,TRBV28,TRBJ2-7,TGTGCCAGCAGTTTGGATGGTGGGGCTGTCCCCTTCGAGCAGTACTTC,CASSLDGGAVPFEQYF
-,-,TRBV5-1,TRBJ2-5,TGCGCCAGCAGCGGGCAGGCTAGCGTCCAAGAGACCCAGTACTTC,CASSGQASVQETQYF
-,TRBD1,TRBV7-8,TRBJ1-5,TGTGCCAGCAGCTTATCGTTTGGACAGGGGGTCGATCAGCCCCAGCATTTT,CASSLSFGQGVDQPQHF
-,-,TRBV10-3,TRBJ2-7,TGTGCCATCCAGGGCACCTACGAGCAGTACTTC,CAIQGTYEQYF
-,-,TRBV7-2,TRBJ2-7,TGTGCCAGCAGCCTCCGGACAGAGTCCTACGAGCAGTACTTC,CASSLRTESYEQYF
-,-,TRBV30,TRBJ2-6,TGTGCCTGGAGTGTACTTTTCTTGGGTTATGGGGCCAACGTCCTGACTTTC,CAWSVLFLGYGANVLTF
-,-,TRBV7-8,TRBJ2-1,TGTGCCAGCAGCTTATTGGATACTGTCTCCTACAATGAGCAGTTCTTC,CASSLLDTVSYNEQFF
-,-,TRBV21-1,TRBJ1-1,TGTGCCAGCAACATGACAGGGGGCGGCCCCTTGAACACTGAAGCTTTCTTT,CASNMTGGGPLNTEAFF
-,TRBD1,TRBV11-2,TRBJ2-3,TGTGCCAGCAGCTCCAGACAGGGGAAAGATACGCAGTATTTT,CASSSRQGKDTQYF
-,-,TRBV2,TRBJ2-7,TGTGCCAGCAGTGACCAGGAAGCGTCTGGCGAGCAGTACTTC,CASSDQEASGEQYF
few,-,TRBV5-1,TRBJ1-2,TGCGCCAGCAGCTTGGGCGTTGAAGCCTCTGGCTACACCTTC,CASSLGVEASGYTF
few,TRBD2,TRBV28,TRBJ2-7,TGTGCCAGCAGGCCCGGGACTAACTACGAGCAGTACTTC,CASRPGTNYEQYF
-,-,TRBV10-2,TRBJ2-7,TGCGCCAGCAATGTGGGCGGCTCCTACGAGCAGTACTTC,CASNVGGSYEQYF
-,TRBD2,TRBV28,TRBJ2-1,TGTGCCAGCGGGGGACTAGCGCTGGGCAATGAGCAGTTCTTC,CASGGLALGNEQFF
-,TRBD1,TRBV10-3,TRBJ2-5,TGTGCCACCAGGGGACAGGGGGAGGAGACCCAGTACTTC,CATRGQGEETQYF
-,TRBD1,TRBV18,TRBJ2-2,TGTGCCAGCTCACCACCGGGACAGGGTGTCACCGGGGAGCTGTTTTTT,CASSPPGQGVTGELFF
-,TRBD1,TRBV5-1,TRBJ2-3,TGCGCCAGCAGCCGGGACAGGGGAGGCACAGATACGCAGTATTTT,CASSRDRGGTDTQYF
-,TRBD2,TRBV7-9,TRBJ2-1,TGTGCCAGCAGCAACCCGGGACTAGCGGTCGTGGGCCCCTACAATGAGCAGTTCTTC,CASSNPGLAVVGPYNEQFF
once,-,TRBV5-1,TRBJ1-2,TGCGCCAGCAGCTTGGCCCCCAAGGGAGGCCAACGGGGCTATGGCTACACCTTC,CASSLAPKGGQRGYGYTF
-,-,TRBV6-1,TRBJ2-3,TGTGCCAGCAGTGACGGATTTGAGGCAGATACGCAGTATTTT,CASSDGFEADTQYF
-,-,TRBV28,TRBJ2-2,TGTGCCAGCAGTTCCACGGACCGATCCGGGGAGCTGTTTTTT,CASSSTDRSGELFF
-,TRBD1,TRBV27,TRBJ1-2,TGTGCCAGCAGTCTAGACAGGGGACAACCGGGCGGCTACACCTTC,CASSLDRGQPGGYTF
-,-,TRBV2,TRBJ1-6,TGTGCCAGCATTAGCTACAGGGATAATTCACCCCTCCACTTT,CASISYRDNSPLHF
-,TRBD2,TRBV19,TRBJ2-7,TGTGCCAGTAGTAAGACTAGCGGGAGTGAGCAGTACTTC,CASSKTSGSEQYF
few,-,TRBV5-6,TRBJ2-5,TGTGCCAGCAGCTTCCCGGGCTACGACCCCCTACAGTACTTC,CASSFPGYDPLQYF
-,TRBD1,TRBV7-3,TRBJ1-1,TGTGCCAGCAGCCTCGGACAGGGCACTGAAGCTTTCTTT,CASSLGQGTEAFF
-,-,TRBV9,TRBJ1-5,TGTGCCAGCAGCGACGGCCACGGAAATCAGCCCCAGCATTTT,CASSDGHGNQPQHF
once,-,TRBV11-2,TRBJ2-2,TGTGCCAGCAGCTTCGAGACGGGAGCCGGCACCGGGGAGCTGTTTTTT,CASSFETGAGTGELFF
few,TRBD1,TRBV10-3,TRBJ1-3,TGTGCCATCAGTGAGTCGGAGAGACAGGGAAGTTTCTCTGGAAACACCATATATTTT,CAISESERQGSFSGNTIYF
-,-,TRBV29-1,TRBJ2-7,TGCAGCGCAGAAAAGACAGGAGACGAGCAGTACTTC,CSAEKTGDEQYF
few,TRBD2,TRBV29-1,TRBJ2-1,TGCAGCGGAGGGAGCGGGAGTGTATATGAGCAGTTCTTC,CSGGSGSVYEQFF
-,TRBD2,TRBV2,TRBJ2-2,TGTGCCACCCGACTAGCGGGAGACCCCGGGGAGCTGTTTTTT,CATRLAGDPGELFF
-,-,TRBV29-1,TRBJ2-1,TGCAGCGTGCAACTCGACTACAATGAGCAGTTCTTC,CSVQLDYNEQFF
-,-,TRBV5-1,TRBJ2-7,TGCGCCAGCAGCAAAGGGCCCTACGAGCAGTACTTC,CASSKGPYEQYF
-,TRBD1,TRBV11-2,TRBJ2-4,TGTGCCAGCAGCTCGTGGACAGGGCAAGCCAAAAACATTCAGTACTTC,CASSSWTGQAKNIQYF
few,-,TRBV23-1,TRBJ2-7,TGCGCCAGCAGTCAATCCCCCGGGGGCGTATACGAGCAGTACTTC,CASSQSPGGVYEQYF
-,-,TRBV11-2,TRBJ1-1,TGTGCCAGCAGCAACACTGAAGCTTTCTTT,CASSNTEAFF
-,-,TRBV27,TRBJ1-4,TGTGCCACCAGGACGGGGTCAACAACTAATGAAAAACTGTTTTTT,CATRTGSTTNEKLFF
-,TRBD2,TRBV19,TRBJ2-7,TGTGCCAGTAGTTCCGGGCTAGCGGGCCTCTCCTACGAGCAGTACTTC,CASSSGLAGLSYEQYF
-,TRBD1,TRBV20-1,TRBJ1-1,TGCAATCCAGGGGGGGGGACTGAAGCTTTCTTT,CNPGGGTEAFF
once,TRBD2,TRBV7-3,TRBJ2-7,TGTGCCAGCAGCCCCGGCGGGAGTGGGTCAAACGAGCAGTACTTC,CASSPGGSGSNEQYF
-,-,TRBV7-9,TRBJ1-1,TGTGCCAGCAGCTTTGTATACGACACTGAAGCTTTCTTT,CASSFVYDTEAFF
-,TRBD1,TRBV29-1,TRBJ1-2,TGCAGCGTGGCGACAGGGCTAAGCGGTGGCTACACCTTC,CSVATGLSGGYTF
-,TRBD2,TRBV4-1,TRBJ2-3,TGCGCCAGCAGCCAGAGGGACTACCGGGAGGCTAGCGGGAGGCGGGACACAGATACGCAGTATTTT,CASSQRDYREASGRRDTDTQYF
-,TRBD2,TRBV4-1,TRBJ2-1,TGCGCCAGCAGCCAAGCGACTAGCGGGACGTACAATGAGCAGTTCTTC,CASSQATSGTYNEQFF
few,TRBD1,TRBV5-1,TRBJ2-2,TGCGCCAGCAGCTCCGGGACAGGGGTGACCGGGGAGCTGTTTTTT,CASSSGTGVTGELFF
-,-,TRBV28,TRBJ2-1,TGTGCCAGCAGTTTACCAGGGACGGACGAGCAGTTCTTC,CASSLPGTDEQFF
-,-,TRBV6-6,TRBJ2-5,TGTGCCAGCAGTAAATTTTCGCAGCCCCAGGGAGAGACCCAGTACTTC,CASSKFSQPQGETQYF